The present T cell receptor (beta chain) was sequenced within a study of blood T cell repertoires in COVID-19. Overall study context: There were acute and convalescent COVID-19 samples, and they came from the United States, Italy and Spain.

Generated by immunoSEQ multiplex PCR, the TCRdb table keeps only in-frame clones and is missing some. The table shows approximately 160,000 clones, with approximately 87% occurring only once. The specimen sequenced was peripheral blood. This clonotype was obtained from a woman in her 70s with acute or convalescent COVID-19.

The CDR3 nucleotides read TGCGCCAGCGATCCCCGATCCAGGGGTGAGCAGTTCTTC. Its translation: CASDPRSRGEQFF. This chain connects TRBV10-2 to TRBJ2-1; the D gene is possibly TRBD1 (6 bases). CDR1 is WSHSY and CDR2 is SAAADI in the germline V gene. V lost 8 bases and J lost 9, with 17 bases in between. The length of the CDR3 is 13 residues.